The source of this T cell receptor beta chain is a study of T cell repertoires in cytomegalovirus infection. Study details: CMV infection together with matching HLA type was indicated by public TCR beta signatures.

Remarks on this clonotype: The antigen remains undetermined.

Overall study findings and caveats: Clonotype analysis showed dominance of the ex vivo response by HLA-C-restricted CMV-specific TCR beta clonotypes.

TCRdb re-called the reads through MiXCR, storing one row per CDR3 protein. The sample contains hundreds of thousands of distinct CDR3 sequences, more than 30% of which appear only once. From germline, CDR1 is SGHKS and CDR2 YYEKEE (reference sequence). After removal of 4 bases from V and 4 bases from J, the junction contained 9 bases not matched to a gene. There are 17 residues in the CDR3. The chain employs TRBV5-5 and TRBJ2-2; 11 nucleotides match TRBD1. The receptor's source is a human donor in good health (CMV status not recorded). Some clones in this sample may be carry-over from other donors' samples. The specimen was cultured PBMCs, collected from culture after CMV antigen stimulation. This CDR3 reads CASSPKGQGARTGELFF. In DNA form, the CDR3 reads TGTGCCAGCAGCCCCAAAGGACAGGGGGCGCGCACCGGGGAGCTGTTTTTT.